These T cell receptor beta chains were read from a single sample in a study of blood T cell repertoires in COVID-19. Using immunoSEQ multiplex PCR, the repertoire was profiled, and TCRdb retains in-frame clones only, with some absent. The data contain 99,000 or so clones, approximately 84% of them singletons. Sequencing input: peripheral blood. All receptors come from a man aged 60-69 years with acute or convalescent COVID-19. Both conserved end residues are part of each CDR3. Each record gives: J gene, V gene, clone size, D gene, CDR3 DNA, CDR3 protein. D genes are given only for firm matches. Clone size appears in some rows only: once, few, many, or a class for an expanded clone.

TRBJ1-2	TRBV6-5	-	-	TGTGCCAGCGGCCCCCCTCCCAGGGAAGGTGGCTACACCTTC	CASGPPPREGGYTF
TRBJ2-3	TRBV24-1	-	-	TGTGCCACCAGTGATTTTAAGGACATCAGAGCCACAGATACGCAGTATTTT	CATSDFKDIRATDTQYF
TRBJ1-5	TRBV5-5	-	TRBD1	TGTGCCAGCAGCCGTGACAGGGGTAGCAATCAGCCCCAGCATTTT	CASSRDRGSNQPQHF
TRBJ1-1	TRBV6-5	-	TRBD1	TGTGCCAGCGATGACAGGGGACAGATGAACACTGAAGCTTTCTTT	CASDDRGQMNTEAFF
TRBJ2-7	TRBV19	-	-	TGTGCCAGTAGTGAACAGGGATCGGGCGAGCAGTACTTC	CASSEQGSGEQYF
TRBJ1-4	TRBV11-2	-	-	TGTGCCAGCAGCTCCTCGGGACAAAGGGTTGAAAAACTGTTTTTT	CASSSSGQRVEKLFF
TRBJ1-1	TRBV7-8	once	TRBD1	TGTGCCAGCAGCTTAGGACAGGGCACTGAAGCTTTCTTT	CASSLGQGTEAFF
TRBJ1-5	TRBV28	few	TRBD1	TGTGCCAGCAGAATCGCAGGGGGAAATCAGCCCCAGCATTTT	CASRIAGGNQPQHF
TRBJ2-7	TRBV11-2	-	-	TGTGCCAGCAGCTTAATCACTCAGGGAGGCTACGAGCAGTACTTC	CASSLITQGGYEQYF
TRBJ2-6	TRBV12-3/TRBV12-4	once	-	TGTGCCAGCACCCCCCTGGCCAACGTCCTGACTTTC	CASTPLANVLTF
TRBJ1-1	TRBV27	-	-	TGTGCCAGCAGCGAAGGGGCCCTAAGGCTGAAGCTTTTCTTT	CASSEGALRLKLFF
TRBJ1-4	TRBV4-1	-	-	TGCGCCAGCAGCCAAGGAAAAGGGGCAACTAATGAAAAACTGTTTTTT	CASSQGKGATNEKLFF
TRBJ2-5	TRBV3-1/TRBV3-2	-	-	TGTGCCAGCAGCCAATTAGGGGGAGAGGAGACCCAGTACTTC	CASSQLGGEETQYF
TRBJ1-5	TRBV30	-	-	TGTGCCTGGAGTGTATTGGGCCACCAGCCCCAGCATTTT	CAWSVLGHQPQHF
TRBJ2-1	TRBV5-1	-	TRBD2	TGCGCTACTAGCGGGGGCTCCTACAATGAGCAGTTCTTC	CATSGGSYNEQFF
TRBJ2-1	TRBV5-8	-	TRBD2	TGTGCCAGCTGGTATAGCGGGAGGTCCTACAATGAGCAGTTCTTC	CASWYSGRSYNEQFF
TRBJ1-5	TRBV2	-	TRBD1	TGTGCCAGCAGTCTCGGACAGGGAAGGCAGCCCCAGCATTTT	CASSLGQGRQPQHF
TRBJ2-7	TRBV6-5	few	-	TGTGCCAGCAGTTACACTGCCTCCTCGCCAGGGTACGAGCAGTACTTC	CASSYTASSPGYEQYF